This TCR beta chain comes out of a study of shared clonotypes between healthy human individuals. CDR3 size: 12 residues. The V end was cut by 7 bases, the J end by 7 bases, with 14 bases between. In germline, CDR1 is SQVTM, CDR2 ANQGSEA. This clone was found once. TCRdb's table, derived via immunoSEQ multiplex PCR, lists solely in-frame clones and lacks some. There are 550,000 to 800,000 clones in the sample; 90% occur only once, and about 33% lies in the top ten. The sequencing sample was made of memory CD8+ T cells from PBMCs. As to subset: CD45RO+ cells pooled with CCR7-negative TemRA cells. The clonotype comes from a man aged 18 to 30 in good health. Some clones in this sample may be carry-over from other donors' samples. The chain couples TRBV29-1 to TRBJ2-1, with D possibly being TRBD2 (5 bases). This CDR3 reads CSGVAFENEQFF. As DNA, the CDR3 is TGCAGCGGGGTAGCGTTTGAGAATGAGCAGTTCTTC.